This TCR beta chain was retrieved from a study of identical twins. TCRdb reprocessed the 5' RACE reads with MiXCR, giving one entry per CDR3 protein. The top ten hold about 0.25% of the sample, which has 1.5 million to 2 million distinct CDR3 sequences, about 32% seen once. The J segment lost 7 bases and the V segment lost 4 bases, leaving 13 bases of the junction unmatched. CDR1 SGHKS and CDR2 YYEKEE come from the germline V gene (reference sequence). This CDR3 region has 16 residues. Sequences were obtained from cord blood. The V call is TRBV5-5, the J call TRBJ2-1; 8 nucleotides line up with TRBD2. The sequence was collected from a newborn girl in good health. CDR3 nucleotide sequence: TGTGCCAGCAGCCGAAGTTTCGGGAGGGGTAGGAATGAGCAGTTCTTC. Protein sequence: CASSRSFGRGRNEQFF.